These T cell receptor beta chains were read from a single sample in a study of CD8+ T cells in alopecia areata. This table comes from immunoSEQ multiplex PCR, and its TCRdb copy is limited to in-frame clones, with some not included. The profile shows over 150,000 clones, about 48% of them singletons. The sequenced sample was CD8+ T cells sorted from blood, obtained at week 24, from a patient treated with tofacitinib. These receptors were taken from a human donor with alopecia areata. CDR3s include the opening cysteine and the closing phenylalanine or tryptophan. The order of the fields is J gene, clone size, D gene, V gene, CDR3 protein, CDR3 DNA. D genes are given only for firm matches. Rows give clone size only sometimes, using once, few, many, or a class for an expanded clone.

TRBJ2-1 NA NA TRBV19 CASSMRGGSEQFF TGTGCCAGTAGTATGAGGGGGGGGAGTGAGCAGTTCTTC
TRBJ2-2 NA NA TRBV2 CASKRIPDLAGELFF TGTGCCAGCAAGAGGATCCCCGATCTGGCCGGGGAGCTGTTTTTT
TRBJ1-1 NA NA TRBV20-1 CSGTQNTEAFF TGCAGCGGGACTCAGAACACTGAAGCTTTCTTT
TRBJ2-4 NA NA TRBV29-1 CSVLGGFSVLAKNIQYF TGCAGCGTTCTCGGCGGGTTCTCCGTGCTAGCCAAAAACATTCAGTACTTC
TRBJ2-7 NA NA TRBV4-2 CASSSTGYEQYF TGTGCCAGCAGCTCCACAGGCTACGAGCAGTACTTC
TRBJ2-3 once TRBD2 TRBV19 CASRGPGSGETDTQYF TGTGCCAGTAGGGGACCGGGTAGCGGGGAAACAGATACGCAGTATTTT
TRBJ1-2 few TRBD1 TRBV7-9 CASSPQQITGAYTF TGTGCCAGCAGCCCCCAACAAATAACAGGGGCCTACACCTTC
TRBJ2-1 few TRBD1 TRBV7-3 CASSFGTGDEQFF TGTGCCAGCAGCTTCGGGACAGGGGACGAGCAGTTCTTC
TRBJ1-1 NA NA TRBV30 CACLRGTEAFF TGTGCCTGTCTGCGGGGGACTGAAGCTTTCTTT
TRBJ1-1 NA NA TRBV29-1 CSVDTGMNTEAFF TGCAGCGTTGATACGGGGATGAACACTGAAGCTTTCTTT
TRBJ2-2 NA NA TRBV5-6 CASSVPHGAGELFF TGTGCCAGCAGCGTACCCCACGGCGCCGGGGAGCTGTTTTTT
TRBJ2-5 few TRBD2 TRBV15 CATSEKRGGYQETQYF TGTGCCACCAGCGAAAAGCGGGGAGGGTACCAAGAGACCCAGTACTTC
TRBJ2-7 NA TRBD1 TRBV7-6 CASSPGTGPSYEQYF TGTGCCAGCAGCCCCGGGACAGGACCCTCCTACGAGCAGTACTTC
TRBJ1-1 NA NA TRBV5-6 CASSPGPNTEAFF TGTGCCAGCAGCCCGGGACCGAACACTGAAGCTTTCTTT
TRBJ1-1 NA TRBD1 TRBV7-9 CASSKRGQGRRTEAFF TGTGCCAGCAGCAAAAGGGGGCAGGGAAGGCGGACTGAAGCTTTCTTT